This TCR beta chain was sequenced for a study of cytomegalovirus exposure and HLA in healthy donors. In the PCR, 60 Vbeta and 13 Jbeta primers were used. Data came from immunoSEQ multiplex PCR; TCRdb stores just in-frame clones and leaves some out. Here the sample spans around 200,000 clones, just over 75% being singletons. This clone has only one observation. In nominal health when sampled, donors likely had unrecorded immune exposures nonetheless. Per germline, CDR1 MDHEN and CDR2 SYDVKM. This CDR3 spans 12 amino acids. V shed 6 bases and J 3 bases; nucleotides not matched to a gene: 2. The rearrangement uses TRBV28 and TRBJ2-7, with 7 bases aligning to TRBD1. Sequencing used PBMCs. The TCR originated in a man in his thirties or forties in good health and CMV-seronegative. CDR3 region: CASSWDSYEQYF. The CDR3 nucleotides are TGTGCCAGCAGCTGGGACAGCTACGAGCAGTACTTC.